The clone carrying this T cell receptor beta chain was counted a single time. Germline lookup yields CDR1 MNHEY and CDR2 SVGAGI. This CDR3 is 16 amino acids long. Trimming took 3 bases from V and 3 from J, leaving 18 bases between them. The sample originates from a study of blood T cell repertoires in COVID-19. Background on the study: Specimens from acute and convalescent COVID-19 originated in the United States, Italy and Spain. Sample material is recorded as cDNA or gDNA derived from T cells, B-cell-depleted T cells, or PBMCs.

Enrolled during active infection, Seattle patients were then followed longitudinally. Per the study methods: Estimated nucleated cell counts came from reference gene primer amplification. TCRdb keeps only in-frame clones here, not all; method: immunoSEQ multiplex PCR. V and J calls plus clone size are reproduced from that table; the DNA served to infer D and trimming. The sample includes 150,000 or so clones, around 82% of them seen just once. Sequencing used peripheral blood. J is TRBJ2-7 and V is TRBV6-5; perhaps TRBD2 as D (5 bases). The source of this sequence is a middle-aged woman with COVID-19, enrolled during active disease. The DNA for the CDR3 is TGTGCCAGCAGTTATGATCCGACCGGCGGGTACTACGAGCAGTACTTC. Its protein product is CASSYDPTGGYYEQYF.